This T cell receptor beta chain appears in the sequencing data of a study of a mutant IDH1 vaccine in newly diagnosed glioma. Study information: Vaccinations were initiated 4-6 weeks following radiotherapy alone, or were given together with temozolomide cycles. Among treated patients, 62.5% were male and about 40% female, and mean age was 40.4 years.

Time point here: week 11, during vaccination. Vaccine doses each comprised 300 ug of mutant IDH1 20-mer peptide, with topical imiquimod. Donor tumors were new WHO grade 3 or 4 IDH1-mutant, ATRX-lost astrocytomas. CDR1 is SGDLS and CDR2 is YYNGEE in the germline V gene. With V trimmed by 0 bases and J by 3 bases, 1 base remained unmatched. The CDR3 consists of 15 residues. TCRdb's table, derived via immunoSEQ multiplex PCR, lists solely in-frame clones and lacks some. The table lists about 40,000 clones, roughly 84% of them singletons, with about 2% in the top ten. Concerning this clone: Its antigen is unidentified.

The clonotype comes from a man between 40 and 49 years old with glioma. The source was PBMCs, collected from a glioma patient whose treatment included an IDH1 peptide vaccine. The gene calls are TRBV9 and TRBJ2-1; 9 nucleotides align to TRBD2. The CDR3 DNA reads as TGTGCCAGCAGCGTAGGAGCGGGAGGCTACAATGAGCAGTTCTTC. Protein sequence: CASSVGAGGYNEQFF. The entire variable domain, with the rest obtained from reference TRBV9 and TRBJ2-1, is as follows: DSGVTQTPKHLITATGQRVTLRCSPRSGDLSVYWYQQSLDQGLQFLIQYYNGEERAKGNILERFSAQQFPDLHSELNLSSLELGDSALYFCASSVGAGGYNEQFFGPGTRLTVL.